The clone carrying this TCR beta chain has just one count. Primed by a sample-barcoded 5' primer and a J-beta primer mix, a second PCR proceeded for roughly 7 to 12 cycles. TCRdb analysed the 5' RACE reads with MiXCR anew, one entry per CDR3 protein. The table lists about 600,000 distinct CDR3 sequences, less than 60% of them singletons. The data stem from a study of blood T cells in healthy people across ages. From germline, CDR1 is DFQATT and CDR2 SNEGSKA (reference sequence). The CDR3 has 16 residues. Drawing of peripheral blood yielded approximately 10 milliliters from each donor. This sequence was found in a man older than 75 in good health. The chain combines TRBV20-1 with TRBJ2-5; TRBD2 agrees at 13 bases. The J call may be incorrect, as the DNA end agrees better with TRBJ2-7. Specimen: blood. DNA for the CDR3: TGCAGTGCTAATCCGGGACTAGCGGGATTACGTTCCGAGCAGTACTTC. Its translation: CSANPGLAGLRSEQYF.